Below, 27 T cell receptor beta chains from the same sample are listed, as sequenced in a study of OX40 agonist ivuxolimab in advanced cancers. Clones were sequenced by immunoSEQ multiplex PCR, and TCRdb holds only the in-frame ones, with some missing. The sample holds 25,000 to 30,000 clones, 90% seen once. The sequences come from CD4+ or CD8+ T cells sorted from blood, collected in a trial of the OX40 agonist ivuxolimab. These receptors came from an adult with an advanced solid tumor such as melanoma, head and neck, liver or kidney cancer.

The rearrangement links TRBV5-1 to TRBJ2-1; D is ambiguous. The germline V and J ends were trimmed by 4 bases and 0 bases, with 14 bases remaining between them. This CDR3 spans 16 amino acids. Germline CDR1 SGHRS, CDR2 YFSETQ. CDR3 DNA: TGCGCCAGCAGCCCTACCGACACGAGCTCCTACAATGAGCAGTTCTTC. Translation gives CASSPTDTSSYNEQFF.

The gene calls are TRBV7-8 and TRBJ2-1; D unresolved. Deletions cut 5 bases from V and 0 bases from J, with 23 bases between. CDR1 and CDR2 from the germline V gene are SGHVS and FQNEAQ. This CDR3 is built from 19 residues. The CDR3 region has the DNA TGTGCCAGCAGCCCCCGTGGGCAGGATAGGGTAAGCTCCTACAATGAGCAGTTCTTC. Its protein is CASSPRGQDRVSSYNEQFF.

The V gene is TRBV4-1, the J gene TRBJ2-5, with D perhaps matching TRBD1 or TRBD2 (5 bases each). In germline, CDR1 is MGHRA, CDR2 YSYEKL. V was cut by 1 base and J by 4 bases, with 19 bases left in between. The CDR3 length is 17 residues. CDR3 sequence (DNA): TGCGCCAGCAGCCAAGGACCGGCCGGGACGGGTCGAGAGACCCAGTACTTC. As protein: CASSQGPAGTGRETQYF.

The chain links TRBV10-3 to TRBJ2-3; D not resolved. The V end lost 0 bases, the J end lost 3 bases, and 13 bases lay between the germline ends. The V gene's germline CDR1 is ENHRY and CDR2 SYGVKD. This CDR3 comprises 16 residues. CDR3 sequence reads: CAISESNRASTDTQYF. Written as DNA, the CDR3 is TGTGCCATCAGTGAGTCGAATCGGGCTAGTACAGATACGCAGTATTTT.

The chain recombines TRBV11-2 with TRBJ2-7; D might be TRBD1 or TRBD2, each matching 5 bases. Trimming took off 4 bases at V and 0 bases at J, with 13 bases between the two ends. CDR3 length equals 15 residues. CDR1 and CDR2 from the germline V gene are SGHAT and FQNNGV. CDR3 in DNA: TGTGCCAGCAGCTACACACGGGACGTCTCCTACGAGCAGTACTTC. Translation: CASSYTRDVSYEQYF.

The chain carries TRBV9 and TRBJ2-3; 16 nucleotides align to TRBD2. The CDR3 spans 22 residues. Looked up from germline, CDR1 is SGDLS and CDR2 is YYNGEE. V was pared by 1 base and J by 0 bases, with 14 bases of the junction left unmatched. The CDR3 spells CASSVPEEGTSGRALSTDTQYF. The CDR3 DNA is TGTGCCAGCAGCGTACCCGAGGAGGGGACTAGCGGGAGGGCCCTTAGCACAGATACGCAGTATTTT.

Comments on this clone: A read error may produce the germline difference seen at one junction end. This chain joins TRBV12-5 and TRBJ1-1; D gene ambiguous. This CDR3 spans 14 amino acids. The V gene's germline CDR1 is LGHNT and CDR2 FRNRAP. CDR3 region: CASGFYSQATETFF. The DNA for the CDR3 is TGTGCTAGTGGTTTTTACAGCCAGGCAACTGAAACTTTCTTT.

The CDR3 bases are TGTGCCTCGGGGCGAGGAGGTCGCCAAGAGACCCAGTACTTC. Its translation is CASGRGGRQETQYF. The chain recombines TRBV9 with TRBJ2-5; either TRBD1 or TRBD2 may supply D (5 bases each). Germline assignment: CDR1 SGDLS and CDR2 YYNGEE. Trimming took 10 bases from V and 1 from J, leaving 17 bases between them. This CDR3 has 14 amino acids.

V and J are TRBV7-8 and TRBJ2-1, with D possibly being TRBD1 (6 bases). Germline values: CDR1 SGHVS, CDR2 FQNEAQ. This CDR3 contains 13 residues. Trimming took 7 bases from V and 10 from J, leaving 17 bases between them. CDR3 residues: CASKGQGLVEQFF. The CDR3 DNA follows: TGTGCCAGCAAGGGGCAGGGGTTGGTGGAGCAGTTCTTC.

V is TRBV7-9 and J is TRBJ2-1, with D uncertain. The length of the CDR3 is 12 residues. Trimming took 1 base from V and 5 from J, leaving 3 bases between them. Germline V gene data show CDR1 as SEHNR and CDR2 as FQNEAQ (reference sequence). CDR3 nucleotide sequence: TGTGCCAGCAGCTTAGGAAACAATGAGCAGTTCTTC. It codes for CASSLGNNEQFF.

The V gene is TRBV6-6, the J gene TRBJ1-1; D not resolved. CDR3 length: 11 amino acids. V dropped 4 bases and J dropped 11 bases, with 11 bases sitting between them. Germline V gene sequence: CDR1 MNHNY, CDR2 SVGAGI (reference sequence). CDR3 protein: CASSSVLGAFF. The DNA for the CDR3 is TGTGCCAGCAGTTCAGTACTCGGGGCTTTCTTT.

The CDR3 loop is CASSAQAGSYEQYF. As DNA, the CDR3 is TGTGCCAGCAGCGCACAAGCGGGTTCCTACGAGCAGTACTTC. The V and J genes are TRBV9 and TRBJ2-7; D might be TRBD2 (6 bases). The V and J ends lost 3 bases and 1 base respectively, with 11 bases between them. Germline CDR1 reads SGDLS; CDR2 reads YYNGEE. The CDR3 spans 14 residues.

The rearrangement uses TRBV11-3 and TRBJ2-3; 14 bases map to TRBD2. This CDR3 region has 16 residues. J gave up 6 bases and V 3 bases, and 5 bases lay outside the gene matches. Germline CDR1 SGHNT, CDR2 YENEEA. The CDR3 region is CASSLGLAGAGDTQYF. In DNA, the CDR3 is TGTGCCAGCAGCTTGGGACTAGCGGGAGCAGGCGATACGCAGTATTTT.

This rearrangement joins TRBV4-1 to TRBJ1-6; D gene unclear. The CDR3 totals 15 residues. The germline gives CDR1 MGHRA, CDR2 YSYEKL. The V end lost 1 base, the J end lost 4 bases, and 8 bases lay between the germline ends. The CDR3 DNA follows: TGCGCCAGCAGCCAAGGCGCAGCTTATAATTCACCCCTCCACTTT. As protein: CASSQGAAYNSPLHF.

The chain employs TRBV19 and TRBJ2-2, with TRBD2 identical over 12 bases. The CDR3 loop spans 15 amino acids. The germline gives CDR1 LNHDA, CDR2 SQIVND (reference sequence). Trimming took 3 bases from V and 5 from J; bases not matched to a gene: 1. The CDR3 coding sequence is TGTGCCAGTAGTATTCTAGCGGGAGGGACCGGGGAGCTGTTTTTT. Protein sequence: CASSILAGGTGELFF.

The rearrangement uses TRBV10-1 and TRBJ2-1; 11 bases are a match to TRBD2. The V gene's germline CDR1 is WNHNN and CDR2 SYGVQD (reference sequence). The CDR3 runs 18 residues. V was pared by 0 bases and J by 4 bases, with 8 bases of the junction left unmatched. The CDR3 DNA follows: TGCGCCAGCAGTGAGTCGGTGCTAGCGGGGGGAAAGTACAATGAGCAGTTCTTC. Protein product: CASSESVLAGGKYNEQFF.

The V gene is TRBV21-1, the J gene TRBJ2-5. TRBV21-1 is given as a pseudogene. The CDR3 contains 16 residues. CDR3 nucleotide sequence: TGTGCCAGCAGCCATCGAAGGGGGGCGCCTATAGAGACCCAGTACTTC. This sequence encodes CASSHRRGAPIETQYF.

V is TRBV11-3 and J is TRBJ1-1; no clear D. Per the germline V gene, CDR1 is SGHNT and CDR2 is YENEEA. The CDR3 is 15 residues long. V lost 1 base, J lost 4 bases, and 13 bases lay in between. The chain's CDR3 is CASSLVSGLSTEAFF. The CDR3 coding sequence is TGTGCCAGCAGCTTAGTGTCAGGCCTGAGCACTGAAGCTTTCTTT.

This clone was detected once. The rearrangement uses TRBV4-3 and TRBJ2-7, with D perhaps given as TRBD1 or TRBD2 (6 bases each). The CDR3 is 21 amino acids. Germline V gene lookup returns CDR1 LGHNA and CDR2 YSLEER. The V and J ends lost 0 bases and 6 bases respectively, with 33 bases between them. CDR3 in amino acids: CASSQDFREGGLSGRSGEQYF. The DNA for the CDR3 is TGCGCCAGCAGCCAAGATTTCCGGGAAGGGGGATTGTCTGGGAGGTCAGGCGAGCAGTACTTC.

The chain recombines TRBV7-2 with TRBJ1-2, with 9 bases that match TRBD1. The germline CDR1 and CDR2 sequences are SGHTA and FQGNSA. This CDR3 comprises 15 residues. J lost 3 bases, V lost 5 bases, and 7 bases had no gene match. CDR3 loop: CASSITGGAYYGYTF. CDR3 bases: TGTGCCAGCAGCATAACAGGGGGCGCTTACTATGGCTACACCTTC.

The gene calls are TRBV6-1 and TRBJ2-1; no definite D call. The CDR3 is made up of 10 amino acids. Deletions cut 10 bases from V and 3 bases from J, with 4 bases between. Per the germline V gene, CDR1 is MNHNS and CDR2 is SASEGT. For the CDR3, the DNA is TGTGCCACCTACTACAATGAGCAGTTCTTC. Its protein product is CATYYNEQFF.

The genes are TRBV2 and TRBJ2-6; D is possibly TRBD1 (5 bases). The V end was cut by 5 bases, the J end by 2 bases, with 10 bases between. Looked up from germline, CDR1 is SNHLY and CDR2 is FYNNEI. The CDR3 covers 15 residues. CDR3 nucleotide sequence: TGTGCCAGCAGTCCAGGGTCTCCTGGGGCCAACGTCCTGACTTTC. It is translated as CASSPGSPGANVLTF.

The chain employs TRBV7-8 and TRBJ2-7, with D hard to call. With 3 bases removed from V and 1 base from J, the gap between germline ends came to 7 bases. Germline CDR1 reads SGHVS; CDR2 reads FQNEAQ. The CDR3 runs 13 residues. The CDR3 spells CASSFGSSYEQYF. In DNA, the CDR3 is TGTGCCAGCAGCTTTGGCTCTTCCTACGAGCAGTACTTC.

The J gene is TRBJ2-7, the V gene TRBV5-5; TRBD2 matches 8 bases. Germline values: CDR1 SGHKS, CDR2 YYEKEE (reference sequence). J was trimmed by 7 bases and V by 4 bases; bases with no gene match: 16. The CDR3 is 16 amino acids. DNA of the CDR3: TGTGCCAGCAGCAGCCGAGAGGGACTAGGCTCTAGAGAGCAGTACTTC. This gives the protein CASSSREGLGSREQYF.

This clone was observed a single time. The genes are TRBV7-7 and TRBJ2-7; 10 bases map to TRBD1. V lost 1 base to trimming and J lost 6 bases; unmatched junction nucleotides: 3. The CDR3 extends over 14 amino acids. CDR1 and CDR2 (germline): SSHAT, FNYEAQ (reference sequence). Here the CDR3 reads CASSLETGGSEQYF. In DNA form, the CDR3 reads TGTGCCAGCAGCTTAGAGACAGGGGGCTCCGAGCAGTACTTC.

The genes are TRBV11-2 and TRBJ1-2, with D unclear. CDR1 and CDR2 (germline): SGHAT, FQNNGV. V gave up 0 bases and J gave up 2 bases, with 7 bases separating them. This CDR3 spans 14 amino acids. CDR3 sequence (DNA): TGTGCCAGCAGCTTAGAGGCGATAAACTATGGCTACACCTTC. Amino acids: CASSLEAINYGYTF.

The chain uses TRBV6-5 and TRBJ2-7; 7 bases agree with TRBD2. V shed 3 bases, J shed 4 bases, and the junction held 6 bases outside the gene matches. The germline V gene encodes CDR1 MNHEY and CDR2 SVGAGI. There are 14 residues in the CDR3. CDR3 protein: CASSYAGTMYEQYF. In nucleotides, the CDR3 is TGTGCCAGCAGTTATGCAGGGACTATGTACGAGCAGTACTTC.